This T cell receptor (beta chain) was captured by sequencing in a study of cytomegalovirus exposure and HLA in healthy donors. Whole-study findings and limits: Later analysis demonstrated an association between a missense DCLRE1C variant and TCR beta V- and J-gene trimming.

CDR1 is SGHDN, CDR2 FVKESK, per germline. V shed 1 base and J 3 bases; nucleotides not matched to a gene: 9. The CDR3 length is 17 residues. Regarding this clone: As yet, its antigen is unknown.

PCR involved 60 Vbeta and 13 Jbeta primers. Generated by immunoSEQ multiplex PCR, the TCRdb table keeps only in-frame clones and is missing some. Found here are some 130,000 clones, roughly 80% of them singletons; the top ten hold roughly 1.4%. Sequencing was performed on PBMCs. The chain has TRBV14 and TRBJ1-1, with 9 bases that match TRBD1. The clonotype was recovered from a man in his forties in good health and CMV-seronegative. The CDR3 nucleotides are TGTGCCAGCAGCCAAGTCCCGGGACAGGGTCCCGACACTGAAGCTTTCTTT. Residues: CASSQVPGQGPDTEAFF.